These 7 T cell receptor beta chains share one sample of origin, sequenced in a study of T cell responses to AZD1222 COVID-19 vaccine. Generated by immunoSEQ multiplex PCR, the TCRdb table keeps only in-frame clones and is missing some. The table shows over 150,000 clones, with 90% occurring only once. The sample here was peripheral blood, taken on day 0 of AZD1222 vaccination. These TCRs come from an adult in good health.

The DNA for the CDR3 is TGTGCCAGCTCACCCACCGACGGGGGAAACATTCAGTACTTC. Protein sequence: CASSPTDGGNIQYF. The chain carries TRBV18 and TRBJ2-4; D is possibly TRBD2 (6 bases). CDR1 and CDR2 from the germline V gene are KGHSH and LQKENI. V lost 3 bases, J lost 6 bases, and 12 bases lay in between. The CDR3 loop spans 14 amino acids.

With regard to this clone: Additional DNA sequences in this sample encode the identical CDR3. The chain links TRBV6-4 to TRBJ2-1; 11 bases are a match to TRBD2. Germline CDR1 is MRHNA and CDR2 is SNTAGT. The CDR3 sequence is 15 residues long. The trim removed 0 bases at V and 6 bases at J, leaving 1 base unmatched. The chain's CDR3 is CASSDSSGGANEQFF. DNA for the CDR3: TGTGCCAGCAGTGACTCTAGCGGGGGGGCCAATGAGCAGTTCTTC.

The chain employs TRBV15 and TRBJ2-5, with D possibly matching TRBD1 (5 bases). V lost 6 bases to trimming and J lost 1 base, with 9 bases between them. The germline gives CDR1 LNHNV, CDR2 YYDKDF (reference sequence). The CDR3 spans 13 residues. The CDR3 nucleotides read TGTGCCACCAGTCGACAGCTCCAAGAGACCCAGTACTTC. This sequence encodes CATSRQLQETQYF.

The V gene is TRBV5-1, the J gene TRBJ2-1; 10 positions agree with TRBD1. Germline V gives CDR1 SGHRS, CDR2 YFSETQ. The trim removed 4 bases at V and 4 bases at J, leaving 11 bases unmatched. The CDR3 spans 17 residues. The CDR3 coding sequence is TGCGCCAGCAGCAAGCAACCCGGGACAGGGGCGTACAATGAGCAGTTCTTC. Protein product: CASSKQPGTGAYNEQFF. The full variable domain, in which reference TRBV5-1 and TRBJ2-1 provide the parts outside the CDR3, is KAGVTQTPRYLIKTRGQQVTLSCSPISGHRSVSWYQQTPGQGLQFLFEYFSETQRNKGNFPGRFSGRQFSNSRSEMNVSTLELGDSALYLCASSKQPGTGAYNEQFFGPGTRLTVL.

This clone appeared a single time. The chain has TRBV7-9 and TRBJ1-6; D possibly corresponds to TRBD1 (5 bases). Germline loops: CDR1 SEHNR, CDR2 FQNEAQ (reference sequence). CDR3 length: 16 amino acids. V was pared by 5 bases and J by 5 bases, with 16 bases between. The CDR3 reads CASSPSSTADNSPLHF. CDR3 nucleotide sequence: TGTGCCAGCAGCCCCTCCTCGACAGCAGATAATTCACCCCTCCACTTT.

The rearrangement joins TRBV9 to TRBJ2-2; TRBD2 agrees at 8 bases. The CDR3 is made up of 17 amino acids. J was trimmed by 2 bases and V by 2 bases; bases with no gene match: 8. Germline CDR1 reads SGDLS; CDR2 reads YYNGEE. The CDR3 reads CASSVQAGAKNTGELFF. The CDR3 nucleotides are TGTGCCAGCAGCGTCCAAGCGGGGGCCAAAAACACCGGGGAGCTGTTTTTT.

This clone appeared a few times. V usage is TRBV11-3 and J usage is TRBJ2-3; D is possibly TRBD1 (6 bases). Germline CDR1 and CDR2: SGHNT and YENEEA. V lost 5 bases, J lost 0 bases, and 9 bases lay in between. The CDR3 is made up of 14 amino acids. The CDR3 loop reads CASSRTASTDTQYF. As DNA, the CDR3 is TGTGCCAGCAGCCGGACAGCTAGCACAGATACGCAGTATTTT.